This entry features one T cell receptor beta chain sequence. This entry comes from a study of immune evolution from preneoplasia to lung adenocarcinoma. Libraries were prepared by immunoSEQ multiplex PCR; TCRdb keeps only in-frame clonotypes and omits some of them. This table holds around 11,000 clones, around 86% found once. The CDR3 runs to 14 residues. The V end lost 8 bases, the J end lost 2 bases, and 14 bases lay between the germline ends. Between about 2014 and 2018, patients underwent resection in Japan or China. Two lung cancer pathologists independently confirmed each histologic diagnosis. Specimen: FFPE invasive lung adenocarcinoma tissue. The receptor was derived from a person aged 70 to 80 with invasive lung adenocarcinoma. V usage is TRBV23-1 and J usage is TRBJ2-3; no clear D. TRBV23-1 is reported as an ORF; its role is uncertain. The CDR3 reads CASAGGHYTDTQYF. CDR3 coding DNA: TGCGCCAGCGCCGGTGGCCACTACACAGATACGCAGTATTTT.